This TCR beta chain was sequenced in a study of shared clonotypes between healthy human individuals. Overall study: The donor pool was made up of two women and three men aged 18 to 49.

Donors, without exception, were Caucasian adults residing in Nashville, Tennessee. Sequenced by immunoSEQ multiplex PCR; TCRdb stores in-frame clones only, minus some. The sample includes 1.4 million to 1.5 million clones, around 95% of them seen just once. Germline trimming cut 5 bases from V and 8 bases from J; bases unmatched to any gene: 6. CDR1 is SGHNT, CDR2 YENEEA, per germline. The CDR3 spans 13 residues. This receptor was obtained from a man aged 30-40 years in good health. What was sequenced was naive CD4+ T cells sorted from blood. Subset described: CD45RA+ positively selected. The chain uses TRBV11-3 and TRBJ2-5, with 9 bases fitting TRBD1. The DNA for the CDR3 is TGTGCCAGCAGCCAACGGACAGGGGAAACCCAGTACTTC. Encoded protein: CASSQRTGETQYF.